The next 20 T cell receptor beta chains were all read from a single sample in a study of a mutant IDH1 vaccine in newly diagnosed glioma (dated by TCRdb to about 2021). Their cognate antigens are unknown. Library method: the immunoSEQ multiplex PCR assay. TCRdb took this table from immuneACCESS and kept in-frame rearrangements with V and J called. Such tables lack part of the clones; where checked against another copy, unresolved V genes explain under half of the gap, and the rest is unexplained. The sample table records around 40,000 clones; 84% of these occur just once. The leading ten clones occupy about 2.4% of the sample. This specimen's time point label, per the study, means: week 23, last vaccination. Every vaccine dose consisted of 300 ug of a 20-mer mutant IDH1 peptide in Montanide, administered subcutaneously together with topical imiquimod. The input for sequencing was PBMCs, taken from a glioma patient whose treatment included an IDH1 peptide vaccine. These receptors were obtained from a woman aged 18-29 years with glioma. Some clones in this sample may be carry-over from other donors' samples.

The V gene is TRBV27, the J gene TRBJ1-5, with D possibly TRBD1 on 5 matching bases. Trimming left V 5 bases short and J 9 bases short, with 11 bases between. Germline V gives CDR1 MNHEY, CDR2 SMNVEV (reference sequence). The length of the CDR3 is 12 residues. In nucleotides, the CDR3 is TGTGCCAGCAGTCTCCCCGGGGGGCCCCAGCATTTT. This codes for CASSLPGGPQHF.

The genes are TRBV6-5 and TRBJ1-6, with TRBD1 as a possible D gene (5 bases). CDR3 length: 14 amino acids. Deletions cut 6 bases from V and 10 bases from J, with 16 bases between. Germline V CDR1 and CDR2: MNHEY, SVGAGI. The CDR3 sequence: CASRGGGAQSPLHF. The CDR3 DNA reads TGTGCCAGCAGGGGGGGAGGGGCTCAGTCACCCCTCCACTTT.

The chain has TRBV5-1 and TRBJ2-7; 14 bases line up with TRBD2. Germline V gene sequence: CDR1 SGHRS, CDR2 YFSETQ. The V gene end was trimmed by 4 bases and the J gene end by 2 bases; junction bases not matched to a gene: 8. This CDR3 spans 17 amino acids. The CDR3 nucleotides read TGCGCCAGCAGCCGGACTAGCGGGAGGATCACCACCTACGAGCAGTACTTC. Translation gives CASSRTSGRITTYEQYF.

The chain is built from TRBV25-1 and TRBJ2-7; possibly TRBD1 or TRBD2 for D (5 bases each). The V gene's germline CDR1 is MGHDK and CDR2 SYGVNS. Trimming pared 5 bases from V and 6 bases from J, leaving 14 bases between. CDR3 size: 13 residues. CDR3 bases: TGTGCCAGCAGTCCGGGACGGTTAGTCGAGCAGTACTTC. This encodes CASSPGRLVEQYF.

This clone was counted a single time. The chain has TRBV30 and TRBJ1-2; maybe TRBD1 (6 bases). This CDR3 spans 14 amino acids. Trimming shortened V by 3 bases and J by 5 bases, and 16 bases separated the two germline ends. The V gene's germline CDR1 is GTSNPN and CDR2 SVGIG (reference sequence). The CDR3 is CAWRRTGKNYGYTF. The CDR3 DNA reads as TGTGCCTGGAGACGTACAGGGAAAAATTATGGCTACACCTTC.

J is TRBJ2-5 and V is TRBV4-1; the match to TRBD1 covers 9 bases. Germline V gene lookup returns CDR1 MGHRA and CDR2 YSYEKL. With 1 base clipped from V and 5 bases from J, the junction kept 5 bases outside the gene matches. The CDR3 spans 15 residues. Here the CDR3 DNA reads TGCGCCAGCAGCCAAGTACAGGGGGCGGGGGAGACCCAGTACTTC. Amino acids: CASSQVQGAGETQYF.

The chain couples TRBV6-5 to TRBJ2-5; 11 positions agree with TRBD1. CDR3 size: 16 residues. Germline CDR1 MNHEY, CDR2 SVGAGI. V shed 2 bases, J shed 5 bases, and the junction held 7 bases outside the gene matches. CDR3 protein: CASSYLSGTGGETQYF. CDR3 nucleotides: TGTGCCAGCAGTTACCTATCCGGGACAGGGGGGGAGACCCAGTACTTC.

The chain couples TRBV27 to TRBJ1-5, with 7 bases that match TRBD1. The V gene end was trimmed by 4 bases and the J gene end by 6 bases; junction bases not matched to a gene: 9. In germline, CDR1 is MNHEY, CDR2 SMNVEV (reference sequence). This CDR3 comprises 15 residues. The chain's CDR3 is CASSSTGESGQPQHF. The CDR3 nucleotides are TGTGCCAGCAGTTCCACAGGGGAATCAGGTCAGCCCCAGCATTTT.

The CDR3 loop reads CASSYGAFRFYGYTF. The CDR3 DNA follows: TGTGCCAGCAGTTACGGGGCATTCCGGTTCTATGGCTACACCTTC. The chain recombines TRBV6-5 with TRBJ1-2; D is possibly TRBD1 (5 bases). V was cut by 2 bases and J by 4 bases, with 14 bases left in between. Germline V gene sequence: CDR1 MNHEY, CDR2 SVGAGI. There are 15 residues in the CDR3.

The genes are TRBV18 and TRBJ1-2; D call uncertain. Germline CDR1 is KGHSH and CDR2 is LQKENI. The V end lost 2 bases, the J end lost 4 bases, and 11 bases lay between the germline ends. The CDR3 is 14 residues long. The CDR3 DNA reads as TGTGCCAGCTCACCAAGCAGTTCCAGCTATGGCTACACCTTC. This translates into CASSPSSSSYGYTF.

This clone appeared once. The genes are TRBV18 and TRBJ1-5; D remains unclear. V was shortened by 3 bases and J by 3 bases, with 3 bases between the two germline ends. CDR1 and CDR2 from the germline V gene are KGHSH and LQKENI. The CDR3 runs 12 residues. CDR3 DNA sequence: TGTGCCAGCTCACCGTACAATCAGCCCCAGCATTTT. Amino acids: CASSPYNQPQHF.

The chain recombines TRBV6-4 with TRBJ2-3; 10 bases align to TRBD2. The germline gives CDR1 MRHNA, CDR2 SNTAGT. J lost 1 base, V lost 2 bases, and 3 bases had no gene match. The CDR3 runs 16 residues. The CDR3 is CASSDQSGGGTDTQYF. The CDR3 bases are TGTGCCAGCAGTGACCAGAGCGGGGGGGGCACAGATACGCAGTATTTT.

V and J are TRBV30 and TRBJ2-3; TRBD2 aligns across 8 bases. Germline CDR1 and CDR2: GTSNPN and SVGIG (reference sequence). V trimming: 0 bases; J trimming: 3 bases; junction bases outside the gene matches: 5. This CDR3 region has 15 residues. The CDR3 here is CAWSVSGSLTDTQYF. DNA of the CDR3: TGTGCCTGGAGTGTAAGCGGGAGTTTGACAGATACGCAGTATTTT. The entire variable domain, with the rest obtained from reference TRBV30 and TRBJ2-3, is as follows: SQTIHQWPATLVQPVGSPLSLECTVEGTSNPNLYWYRQAAGRGLQLLFYSVGIGQISSEVPQNLSASRPQDRQFILSSKKLLLSDSGFYLCAWSVSGSLTDTQYFGPGTRLTVL.

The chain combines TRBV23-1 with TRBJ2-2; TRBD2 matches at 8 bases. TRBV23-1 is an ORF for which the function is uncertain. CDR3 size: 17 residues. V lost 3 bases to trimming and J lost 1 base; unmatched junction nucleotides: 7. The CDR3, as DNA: TGCGCCAGCAGTCACGGGAGGGACACGCTGAACACCGGGGAGCTGTTTTTT. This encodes CASSHGRDTLNTGELFF.

In nucleotides, the CDR3 is TGCGCCAGCAGCCAAGCTCAGGGCGCTAATGAAAAACTGTTTTTT. Its translation is CASSQAQGANEKLFF. V and J are TRBV4-1 and TRBJ1-4; TRBD1 is a possible D gene (5 bases). The germline gives CDR1 MGHRA, CDR2 YSYEKL. Trimming took 1 base from V and 3 from J, leaving 9 bases between them. This CDR3 is 15 amino acids long.

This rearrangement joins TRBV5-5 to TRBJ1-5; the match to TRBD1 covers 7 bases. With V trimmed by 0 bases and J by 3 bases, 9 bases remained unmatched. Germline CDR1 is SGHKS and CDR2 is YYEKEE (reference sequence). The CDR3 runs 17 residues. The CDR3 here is CASSLGQGSPTNQPQHF. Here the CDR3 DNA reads TGTGCCAGCAGCTTGGGACAGGGCAGTCCCACCAATCAGCCCCAGCATTTT.

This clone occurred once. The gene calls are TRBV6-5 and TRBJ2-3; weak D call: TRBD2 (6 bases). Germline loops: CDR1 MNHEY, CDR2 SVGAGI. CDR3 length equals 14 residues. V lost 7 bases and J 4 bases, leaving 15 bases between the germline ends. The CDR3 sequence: CASTGTFPADTQYF. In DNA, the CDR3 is TGTGCCAGCACTGGGACTTTTCCGGCAGATACGCAGTATTTT.

The CDR3 nucleotides are TGCGCCAGCAGTGAAAGTGGTTCCTACAATGAGCAGTTCTTC. Translated, it gives CASSESGSYNEQFF. The J gene is TRBJ2-1, the V gene TRBV10-1; no clear D gene. The CDR3 covers 14 residues. Trimming shortened V by 3 bases and J by 1 base, and 7 bases separated the two germline ends. CDR1 is WNHNN and CDR2 is SYGVQD in the germline V gene (reference sequence).

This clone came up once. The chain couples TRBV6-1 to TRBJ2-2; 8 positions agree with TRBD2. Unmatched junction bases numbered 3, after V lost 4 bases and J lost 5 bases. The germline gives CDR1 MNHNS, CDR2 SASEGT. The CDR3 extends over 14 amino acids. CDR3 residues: CASSGAGVTGELFF. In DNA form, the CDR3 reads TGTGCCAGCAGTGGAGCGGGAGTTACCGGGGAGCTGTTTTTT.

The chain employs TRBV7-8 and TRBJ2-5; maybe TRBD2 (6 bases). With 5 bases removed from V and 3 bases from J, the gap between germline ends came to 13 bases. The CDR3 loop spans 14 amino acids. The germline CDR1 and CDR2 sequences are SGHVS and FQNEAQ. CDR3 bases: TGTGCCAGCAGCCCCGGGGGTGGTGAAGAGACCCAGTACTTC. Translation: CASSPGGGEETQYF.